A single sample is the source of the 23 T cell receptor beta chains below, sequenced in a study of shared clonotypes between healthy human individuals. The data were produced by immunoSEQ multiplex PCR, yet TCRdb's version contains in-frame clones alone and is incomplete. The data show some 1,400,000 clones, approximately 97% seen once. Sequenced input: naive CD4+ T cells sorted from blood. Subset meaning: CD45RA+ positively selected. These TCRs come from a man younger than 45 in good health.

The chain has TRBV9 and TRBJ2-7, with TRBD2 matching over 11 bases. Losses at the gene ends were 5 bases for V and 5 bases for J; bases not matched to a gene: 9. Germline V gene data show CDR1 as SGDLS and CDR2 as YYNGEE. The CDR3 contains 15 residues. The CDR3 bases are TGTGCCAGCAGTGACCAACTAGCGGGAGTCGACGAGCAGTACTTC. Its translation: CASSDQLAGVDEQYF.

The gene calls are TRBV7-9 and TRBJ1-4; the D is unclear. CDR1 and CDR2 from the germline V gene are SEHNR and FQNEAQ (reference sequence). V dropped 3 bases and J dropped 8 bases, with 4 bases sitting between them. This CDR3 has 11 amino acids. This CDR3 is CASSFREKLFF. CDR3 DNA sequence: TGTGCCAGCAGCTTTCGCGAAAAACTGTTTTTT. The complete variable domain, with remaining parts taken from reference TRBV7-9 and TRBJ1-4, reads DTGVSQNPRHKITKRGQNVTFRCDPISEHNRLYWYRQTLGQGPEFLTYFQNEAQLEKSRLLSDRFSAERPKGSFSTLEIQRTEQGDSAMYLCASSFREKLFFGSGTQLSVL.

This clone was recorded only once. The chain recombines TRBV9 with TRBJ1-2, with TRBD1 matching 9 bases. The V gene end was trimmed by 1 base and the J gene end by 8 bases; junction bases not matched to a gene: 15. The CDR3 spans 17 residues. From germline, CDR1 is SGDLS and CDR2 YYNGEE. The CDR3 sequence: CASSVSPYRGQGSGYTF. The DNA for the CDR3 is TGTGCCAGCAGCGTATCCCCATACAGGGGGCAGGGGAGCGGCTACACCTTC.

This chain joins TRBV6-5 and TRBJ2-5, with D possibly being TRBD1 or TRBD2 (6 bases each). Trimming cost V 6 bases and J 8 bases, with 16 bases left between them. The CDR3 extends over 13 amino acids. Germline-derived CDR1 and CDR2 are MNHEY and SVGAGI. The CDR3 loop is CASSRGPGVTQYF. In DNA, the CDR3 is TGTGCCAGCAGCCGGGGGCCCGGGGTTACCCAGTACTTC.

This chain connects TRBV7-2 to TRBJ2-5, with 7 bases identical to TRBD2. The germline V gene has CDR1 SGHTA and CDR2 FQGNSA. This CDR3 is built from 18 residues. V trimming: 3 bases; J trimming: 5 bases; junction bases outside the gene matches: 18. The CDR3 DNA sequence: TGTGCCAGCAGCTTGAAGGATACATTTGGAGGGAGGGTTGAGACCCAGTACTTC. It specifies CASSLKDTFGGRVETQYF.

The rearrangement uses TRBV5-1 and TRBJ1-2; 10 nucleotides line up with TRBD1. The junction had 4 bases not matched to a gene; V was cut back by 4 bases and J by 7 bases. The germline gives CDR1 SGHRS, CDR2 YFSETQ. The CDR3 totals 13 residues. CDR3 residues: CASSPGQGFGYTF. The CDR3 DNA follows: TGCGCCAGCAGCCCGGGACAGGGGTTTGGCTACACCTTC.

This chain uses TRBV25-1 with TRBJ2-6, with D uncertain. The CDR3 length is 13 residues. The V and J ends lost 6 bases and 0 bases respectively, with 3 bases between them. Germline values: CDR1 MGHDK, CDR2 SYGVNS. CDR3: CASRGSGANVLTF. DNA of the CDR3: TGTGCCAGCAGGGGCTCTGGGGCCAACGTCCTGACTTTC. Full variable domain (outside the CDR3, taken from reference TRBV25-1 and TRBJ2-6): EADIYQTPRYLVIGTGKKITLECSQTMGHDKMYWYQQDPGMELHLIHYSYGVNSTEKGDLSSESTVSRIRTEHFPLTLESARPSHTSQYLCASRGSGANVLTFGAGSRLTVL.

The chain recombines TRBV5-8 with TRBJ1-2, with D hard to call. CDR1 is SGHTS, CDR2 YDEGEE, per germline. CDR3 size: 14 residues. Trimming removed 2 bases at V and 6 bases at J, with 14 bases between. CDR3 amino acids: CASSFASSLNGYTF. CDR3 nucleotides: TGTGCCAGCAGCTTTGCCAGCTCATTGAATGGCTACACCTTC.

J is TRBJ1-1 and V is TRBV10-2; D unclear. The ends were cut back, 7 bases at V and 1 base at J, with 10 bases in the middle. This CDR3 is built from 13 residues. CDR1 is WSHSY and CDR2 is SAAADI in the germline V gene. CDR3: CASTLTENTEAFF. The DNA of the CDR3 is TGCGCCAGCACTCTGACGGAGAACACTGAAGCTTTCTTT.

The chain carries TRBV28 and TRBJ2-1; tentative D call: TRBD1 (6 bases). The CDR3 is 15 amino acids. Germline lookup yields CDR1 MDHEN and CDR2 SYDVKM. The V gene lost 2 bases and the J gene lost 7 bases, with 15 bases spanning the gap. CDR3 protein: CASSLAGVAFNEQFF. The DNA of the CDR3 is TGTGCCAGCAGTTTAGCAGGGGTTGCGTTTAATGAGCAGTTCTTC.

The rearrangement links TRBV9 to TRBJ2-1, with D perhaps given as TRBD1 or TRBD2 (6 bases each). The CDR3 loop spans 16 amino acids. V lost 0 bases and J 6 bases, leaving 16 bases between the germline ends. Germline V lookup: CDR1 SGDLS, CDR2 YYNGEE. The CDR3 loop reads CASSVVLAGGLNEQFF. CDR3 nucleotide sequence: TGTGCCAGCAGCGTAGTTCTTGCCGGGGGCCTCAATGAGCAGTTCTTC.

Worth noting for this clone: Other DNA sequences in this specimen translate into the identical CDR3. The chain couples TRBV7-3 to TRBJ2-5; D possibly matches TRBD1 or TRBD2 (5 bases each). CDR3 length: 14 residues. The V gene lost 1 base and the J gene lost 0 bases, with 6 bases spanning the gap. The germline CDR1 and CDR2 sequences are SGHTA and FQGTGA. The CDR3 loop is CASSLRGYQETQYF. The CDR3 DNA is TGTGCCAGCAGCTTAAGGGGGTACCAAGAGACCCAGTACTTC. Full variable domain (rest looked up from reference TRBV7-3 and TRBJ2-5): GAGVSQTPSNKVTEKGKYVELRCDPISGHTALYWYRQSLGQGPEFLIYFQGTGAADDSGLPNDRFFAVRPEGSVSTLKIQRTERGDSAVYLCASSLRGYQETQYFGPGTRLLVL.

V usage is TRBV28 and J usage is TRBJ2-1, with D perhaps matching TRBD2 (6 bases). This CDR3 spans 17 amino acids. In germline, CDR1 is MDHEN, CDR2 SYDVKM. The V gene lost 10 bases and the J gene lost 7 bases, with 29 bases spanning the gap. The CDR3 bases are TGTGCCATTCACTCCCTTAATCGGATCGCGGGAAGGAATGAGCAGTTCTTC. It yields the protein CAIHSLNRIAGRNEQFF.

J is TRBJ2-7 and V is TRBV19; the D call may be TRBD1 or TRBD2 (6 bases each). V was shortened by 3 bases and J by 7 bases, with 13 bases between the two germline ends. CDR3 length: 13 residues. Germline V lookup: CDR1 LNHDA, CDR2 SQIVND (reference sequence). CDR3 in amino acids: CASSIRGLSEQYF. In DNA, the CDR3 is TGTGCCAGTAGTATCCGGGGGCTTAGTGAGCAGTACTTC.

This clone was seen a single time. V and J are TRBV5-1 and TRBJ2-5, with D unresolved. Germline V CDR1 and CDR2: SGHRS, YFSETQ. This CDR3 has 14 residues. Trimming cost V 4 bases and J 1 base, with 11 bases left between them. The CDR3 nucleotides read TGCGCCAGCAGCCCTACGGGTGGCCAAGAGACCCAGTACTTC. This sequence encodes CASSPTGGQETQYF.

The chain has TRBV25-1 and TRBJ2-1, with 8 bases aligning to TRBD1. V shed 2 bases, J shed 12 bases, and the junction held 9 bases outside the gene matches. The CDR3 is 14 amino acids. The germline CDR1 and CDR2 sequences are MGHDK and SYGVNS. CDR3 DNA sequence: TGTGCCAGCAGTGAAGTCCAGGGGGCGCACGGGCAGTTCTTC. As protein: CASSEVQGAHGQFF.

The chain uses TRBV4-3 and TRBJ1-4, with D maybe TRBD1 (6 bases). The CDR3 is 13 residues long. The germline CDR1 and CDR2 sequences are LGHNA and YSLEER. The germline V and J ends were trimmed by 4 bases and 8 bases, with 11 bases remaining between them. CDR3 sequence (DNA): TGCGCCAGCAGCCGCGACAGGCGAGAAAAACTGTTTTTT. This gives the protein CASSRDRREKLFF.

This chain uses TRBV28 with TRBJ2-1; no definite D call. Trimming removed 6 bases from V and 0 bases from J, with 12 bases in between. Germline loops: CDR1 MDHEN, CDR2 SYDVKM. The CDR3 contains 15 residues. The CDR3 loop is CASSPGYASYNEQFF. Written as DNA, the CDR3 is TGTGCCAGCAGCCCCGGTTATGCCTCCTACAATGAGCAGTTCTTC.

The CDR3 region is CASSPFSGMETQYF. In nucleotides, the CDR3 is TGTGCCAGCAGCCCATTTTCCGGGATGGAGACCCAGTACTTC. The chain carries TRBV5-4 and TRBJ2-5; tentatively, D is TRBD2 (5 bases). The ends were cut back, 4 bases at V and 5 bases at J, with 15 bases in the middle. There are 14 residues in the CDR3. Per the germline V gene, CDR1 is SGHNT and CDR2 is YYREEE (reference sequence).

The V and J genes are TRBV10-1 and TRBJ2-1; D unclear. Germline assignment: CDR1 WNHNN and CDR2 SYGVQD (reference sequence). This CDR3 is built from 11 residues. V was clipped by 3 bases and J by 12 bases, with 9 bases between them. The CDR3 sequence: CASSENARQFF. The DNA of the CDR3 is TGCGCCAGCAGTGAAAATGCTCGGCAGTTCTTC.

CDR3 coding DNA: TGTGCCAGCAGCACGTCCGGGACAGGACCCTACGAGCAGTACTTC. This codes for CASSTSGTGPYEQYF. V and J are TRBV7-2 and TRBJ2-7, with 8 bases identical to TRBD1. This CDR3 is built from 15 residues. The germline V gene has CDR1 SGHTA and CDR2 FQGNSA. V shed 5 bases and J 2 bases; nucleotides not matched to a gene: 8.

The chain recombines TRBV14 with TRBJ1-4; D not resolved. The CDR3 has 13 amino acids. Trimming removed 1 base at V and 8 bases at J, with 8 bases between. Germline V CDR1 and CDR2: SGHDN, FVKESK. CDR3 residues: CASSQVGGEKLFF. CDR3 coding DNA: TGTGCCAGCAGCCAAGTCGGAGGGGAAAAACTGTTTTTT.

The rearrangement joins TRBV5-1 to TRBJ1-2; D not resolved. The germline V and J ends were trimmed by 4 bases and 3 bases, with 13 bases remaining between them. This CDR3 is 14 amino acids long. Per germline, CDR1 SGHRS and CDR2 YFSETQ. The CDR3 DNA is TGCGCCAGCAGCCCCAGGACGGGAGACTATGGCTACACCTTC. This translates into CASSPRTGDYGYTF.